A selection of T cell receptor beta chains follows, all from one sample in a study of blood T cell repertoires in COVID-19. TCRdb's table, derived via immunoSEQ multiplex PCR, lists solely in-frame clones and lacks some. The table includes about 320,000 clones, roughly nine tenths detected once. The sequenced sample was PBMCs or T cells enriched from blood (not recorded which). The source of these receptors is a man between 60 and 70 years old who had recovered from COVID-19. CDR3s include the opening cysteine and the closing phenylalanine or tryptophan. Fields, in order: CDR3 length, V gene, clone size, D gene, J gene, CDR3 DNA, CDR3 protein. The D gene is left open where the match is weak. Expanded clones are given a class, and other clones once, few, many or no size at all.

>16|TRBV29-1|.|TRBD2|TRBJ2-1
TGCAGCGTTGAAGCGGGAAGCGGGAGCTCCTACAATGAGCAGTTCTTC
CSVEAGSGSSYNEQFF
>15|TRBV2|.|TRBD2|TRBJ2-1
TGTGCCAGCAGTGGGGGACTAGCGGGAAACAATGAGCAGTTCTTC
CASSGGLAGNNEQFF
>15|TRBV7-2|.|.|TRBJ2-6
TGTGCCAGCAGCGGAGTGGGTTCTGGGGCCAACGTCCTGACTTTC
CASSGVGSGANVLTF
>14|TRBV2|.|.|TRBJ1-1
TGTGCCAGCAGTGAAGCGCTAGGGGCCACTGAAGCTTTCTTT
CASSEALGATEAFF
>14|TRBV3-1/TRBV3-2|.|TRBD1|TRBJ1-2
TGTGCCAGCAGCCAAGGGGTAGGGACAGGGGGCTACACCTTC
CASSQGVGTGGYTF
>15|TRBV19|.|TRBD2|TRBJ2-3
TGTGCCAGTAGTATTTTCTCTAGCGGCCCAGATACGCAGTATTTT
CASSIFSSGPDTQYF
>16|TRBV14|once|.|TRBJ1-1
TGTGCCAGCAGCCAAGATCGAGGGGAGGTTGGCACTGAAGCTTTCTTT
CASSQDRGEVGTEAFF
>13|TRBV6-5|.|.|TRBJ1-2
TGTGCCAGCAGAAAGACAGATAACTATGGCTACACCTTC
CASRKTDNYGYTF
>15|TRBV9|.|.|TRBJ2-1
TGTGCCAGCAGCGTAGCGGAGGGAGGATACAATGAGCAGTTCTTC
CASSVAEGGYNEQFF
>13|TRBV2|.|.|TRBJ2-3
TGTGCCAGCATATTGGAGGGGACAGATACGCAGTATTTT
CASILEGTDTQYF
>13|TRBV6-5|once|TRBD1|TRBJ1-2
TGTGCCAGCAGTAGACAGACAGGGCAGGGGTACACCTTC
CASSRQTGQGYTF